This T cell receptor (beta chain) was sequenced in a study of CD8+ T cells in alopecia areata (dated by TCRdb to 2016 to 2019). For context, the study as a whole: Treated patients were enrolled in an open-label pilot trial of oral tofacitinib at 5 to 10 mg twice daily for moderate-to-severe alopecia areata. In humans, TCRbeta sequencing was performed on scalp tissue and on sorted CD4+ and CD8+ peripheral blood T cells from healthy controls and from patients with patchy or totalis/universalis alopecia areata. Patients received tofacitinib for 6 to 18 months and were then followed off drug for 6 months to check for delayed response and recurrence. Scalp clonality was compared across normal scalp (n=4), patchy alopecia areata scalp (n=8), and alopecia totalis/universalis scalp (n=8). RNA came from the PAXgene miRNA kit for fixed scalp, the miRNeasy kit for PBMCs, and the RNeasy kit for mouse skin. TCRbeta CDR3 regions were amplified by immunoSEQ multiplex PCR with 35 Vbeta forward and 13 Jbeta reverse primers. To study T cell clonal expansion in alopecia areata, the researchers applied high-throughput TCRbeta sequencing to both the C3H/HeJ mouse model and human patients. The SALT score, which quantifies the percentage of affected scalp surface area, was used to measure disease severity in treated patients. Tofacitinib-treated patients had biopsies at baseline and at 4 and 24 weeks of treatment, with a later scalp biopsy in several patients. Study-wide conclusions, independent of this receptor: The treated cohort was small, with a single nonresponder, so links between baseline CD8+ expansion and response need larger studies. Lesional scalp, especially in alopecia totalis/universalis, showed higher clonality and more expanded CD8+ clones than normal scalp, suggesting antigenic drive. With tofacitinib, both scalp clonality and the number of expanded CD8+ clones among the top 100 scalp clones went down significantly. Scalp TCR repertoire analysis is complicated because resident alphabeta T cells in normal human skin are also sequenced, whereas mouse skin is dominated by gammadelta T cells. During tofacitinib treatment, many expanded lesional clones remained in scalp and blood, and this persistence may partly explain relapse after treatment is stopped. Shared TCR sequences between patients were less evident than in mice, which may be partly attributable to HLA diversity in the patient population.

The CDR3 sequence holds 15 residues, the cysteine and phenylalanine included. The retained sequence is limited to the CDR3, 45 bases, with the frame set at the first base. The germline V gene encodes CDR1 MNHNY and CDR2 SVGAGI (reference sequence). Trimming takes 6 bases from V and 3 bases from J, and the germline ends sit 17 bases apart. In the paper's terms, the time point label means: approximately 4 weeks on oral tofacitinib. In the paper's terms, the treatment or condition label means: oral pan-JAK inhibitor, 5-10 mg twice daily. Lesional scalp punch biopsies and peripheral blood were obtained from alopecia areata patients. After PBMCs were isolated by density centrifugation and stained for CD3, CD4 and CD8, a FACSAria was used to sort CD4+ and CD8+ T cells. The library was produced with the immunoSEQ multiplex PCR assay. To provide template for TCR sequencing, every sample had RNA extracted and reverse transcribed into cDNA. First-strand cDNA was synthesized with SuperScript III using a 2:1 mix of oligo-dT and random hexamers. A synthetic immune receptor repertoire was used to measure amplification bias, and any remaining bias was corrected computationally. On the authors' methods: After raw reads were preprocessed to remove errors, the CDR3 was defined following IMGT conventions as running from the conserved cysteine to phenylalanine. Clonality was computed by normalizing Shannon entropy by log2 of the number of productive unique TCRs and subtracting the result from 1. CD4 or CD8 identity of scalp clones was inferred by cross-referencing scalp TCRbeta sequences with sorted blood CD4 and CD8 repertoires. TCRdb took this table from immuneACCESS and kept in-frame rearrangements with V and J called. Such tables lack part of the clones; where checked against another copy, unresolved V genes explain under half of the gap, and the rest is unexplained. The V and J calls and clone size are taken from that table; D and trimming were inferred from the DNA. The sample data list about 120,000 clones, and about half of these were observed just once. The top ten clonotypes cover roughly 0.5% of the sample.

This clone was detected only a few times. Its antigen remains undetermined. Base qualities were left out, and no much larger clone turns up one base away. The specimen was CD4+ T cells sorted from blood, collected at week 4, from a patient treated with tofacitinib. Recombination connected TRBV6-6 to TRBJ1-2, with TRBD1 perhaps the D gene, on 6 matching bases. This clonotype originated in a human donor with alopecia areata. The bases are TGTGCCAGCAGCCCGCGCCGGGGGGGCGACTATGGCTACACCTTC. The resulting protein is CASSPRRGGDYGYTF.